One and the same sample provided the 20 T cell receptor beta chains below, sequenced in a study of chronic HIV infection and antiretroviral therapy. TCRdb re-derived calls from the 5' RACE reads in MiXCR, one entry per CDR3 protein. The sample consists of some 46,000 distinct CDR3 sequences, approximately 19% of them appearing once. The sample was peripheral blood. These receptors were taken from an adult who had HIV and had not received antiretroviral therapy, or was an uninfected healthy control (not recorded which).

The genes are TRBV5-1 and TRBJ2-2, with D maybe TRBD2 (5 bases). V was pared by 6 bases and J by 5 bases, with 14 bases between. CDR3 size: 14 residues. The V gene's germline CDR1 is SGHRS and CDR2 YFSETQ. The CDR3 here is CASKSGSTTGELFF. The CDR3 DNA reads TGCGCCAGCAAATCGGGATCTACGACCGGGGAGCTGTTTTTT.

The gene calls are TRBV7-4 and TRBJ1-1; D may be TRBD1 (6 bases). Per germline, CDR1 SGHVT and CDR2 SQSDAQ. V gave up 5 bases and J gave up 4 bases, with 20 bases separating them. The CDR3 contains 16 residues. CDR3 amino acids: CASSPTRDIRGTEAFF. CDR3 coding DNA: TGTGCCAGCAGCCCAACTAGGGACATCCGGGGCACTGAAGCTTTCTTT.

The CDR3: CASSPRNNQPQHF. DNA of the CDR3: TGTGCCAGCAGCCCGCGGAACAATCAGCCCCAGCATTTT. This rearrangement joins TRBV7-8 to TRBJ1-5; unclear D gene. Germline V lookup: CDR1 SGHVS, CDR2 FQNEAQ. The CDR3 is 13 amino acids. Trimming took off 5 bases at V and 3 bases at J, with 8 bases between the two ends.

The chain links TRBV28 to TRBJ1-2; 10 nucleotides line up with TRBD1. The CDR3 extends over 14 amino acids. Germline assignment: CDR1 MDHEN and CDR2 SYDVKM. Unmatched junction bases numbered 4, after V lost 6 bases and J lost 3 bases. The CDR3 spells CASRMGQGYYGYTF. The CDR3 DNA reads as TGTGCCAGCAGGATGGGACAGGGGTACTATGGCTACACCTTC.

This clonotype was counted a few times. This chain uses TRBV28 with TRBJ2-7; 8 nucleotides agree with TRBD2. The trim removed 8 bases at V and 2 bases at J, leaving 11 bases unmatched. The CDR3 spans 15 residues. Germline V lookup: CDR1 MDHEN, CDR2 SYDVKM. The CDR3 DNA reads TGTGCCAGCGCCACCACTAGCGGCCTTACCTACGAGCAGTACTTC. It codes for CASATTSGLTYEQYF.

The CDR3 region has the DNA TGCAGCGGGGTAGGGACTAGCAGGGGTGAGCAGTTCTTC. It codes for CSGVGTSRGEQFF. This chain joins TRBV29-1 and TRBJ2-1; TRBD2 agrees at 9 bases. Germline assignment: CDR1 SQVTM and CDR2 ANQGSEA. CDR3 length equals 13 residues. After removal of 7 bases from V and 9 bases from J, the junction contained 10 bases not matched to a gene.

The rearrangement joins TRBV11-2 to TRBJ1-1; TRBD1 matches at 8 bases. With 3 bases clipped from V and 5 bases from J, the junction kept 14 bases outside the gene matches. Germline loops: CDR1 SGHAT, CDR2 FQNNGV. The CDR3 covers 17 residues. DNA of the CDR3: TGTGCCAGCAGCTTTTTTGGAACAGGGGGGGGGAGGACTGAAGCTTTCTTT. It yields the protein CASSFFGTGGGRTEAFF.

This clonotype was seen only a few times. The chain is built from TRBV29-1 and TRBJ1-2; 7 bases map to TRBD1. The CDR3 contains 12 residues. Germline V gene lookup returns CDR1 SQVTM and CDR2 ANQGSEA. Trimming removed 4 bases from V and 3 bases from J; junction bases left unmatched: 2. The CDR3 sequence: CSVGTGDYGYTF. In DNA form, the CDR3 reads TGCAGCGTTGGTACAGGGGACTATGGCTACACCTTC.

This clonotype was observed a few times. The chain employs TRBV7-9 and TRBJ2-3, with 11 nucleotides matching TRBD2. This CDR3 is 15 amino acids long. With V trimmed by 8 bases and J by 11 bases, 15 bases remained unmatched. The germline V gene encodes CDR1 SEHNR and CDR2 FQNEAQ (reference sequence). CDR3 nucleotide sequence: TGTGCCAGCCAGGGCCGAACTAGCGGGGGCGTCAGGCAGTATTTT. This translates into CASQGRTSGGVRQYF.

The chain links TRBV19 to TRBJ1-6; D not resolved. V was shortened by 3 bases and J by 7 bases, with 13 bases between the two germline ends. The CDR3 length is 15 residues. The germline V gene encodes CDR1 LNHDA and CDR2 SQIVND (reference sequence). The CDR3 here is CASSIPSRDNSPLHF. The CDR3, as DNA: TGTGCCAGTAGTATTCCTTCCCGAGACAATTCACCCCTCCACTTT.

The chain joins TRBV29-1 to TRBJ2-2; possibly TRBD1 for D (6 bases). This CDR3 has 13 residues. Trimming took 7 bases from V and 6 from J, leaving 15 bases between them. In germline, CDR1 is SQVTM, CDR2 ANQGSEA. The CDR3 loop is CSARSQGPGELFF. CDR3 nucleotides: TGCAGCGCTAGATCCCAGGGGCCCGGGGAGCTGTTTTTT.

The rearrangement joins TRBV27 to TRBJ2-7, with D perhaps given as TRBD1 or TRBD2 (6 bases each). Germline CDR1 reads MNHEY; CDR2 reads SMNVEV (reference sequence). The CDR3 has 16 amino acids. The V end lost 2 bases, the J end lost 0 bases, and 14 bases lay between the germline ends. DNA for the CDR3: TGTGCCAGCAGTTTAAGGGGGGCACTTATCTCCTACGAGCAGTACTTC. Encoded protein: CASSLRGALISYEQYF.

This rearrangement joins TRBV20-1 to TRBJ1-2; D is ambiguous. There are 12 residues in the CDR3. The germline V and J ends were trimmed by 7 bases and 8 bases, with 17 bases remaining between them. CDR1 DFQATT and CDR2 SNEGSKA come from the germline V gene (reference sequence). The DNA of the CDR3 is TGCAGTGATGGAACAGCCCTTGGGGGCTACACCTTC. It specifies CSDGTALGGYTF.

V is TRBV2 and J is TRBJ2-1; 7 positions agree with TRBD2. The V gene end was trimmed by 8 bases and the J gene end by 9 bases; junction bases not matched to a gene: 10. The germline gives CDR1 SNHLY, CDR2 FYNNEI. This CDR3 contains 13 residues. In nucleotides, the CDR3 is TGTGCCAGCCCTAAGCTTGGGGGGGTTGAGCAGTTCTTC. This codes for CASPKLGGVEQFF.

This chain uses TRBV10-2 with TRBJ2-2; a weak D match, TRBD1 (5 bases). V lost 6 bases and J 1 base, leaving 9 bases between the germline ends. The CDR3 has 14 amino acids. Germline assignment: CDR1 WSHSY and CDR2 SAAADI. The CDR3 sequence: CASRPDRNTGELFF. CDR3 in DNA: TGCGCCAGCAGACCAGACAGGAACACCGGGGAGCTGTTTTTT.

The V call is TRBV10-3, the J call TRBJ2-3; D perhaps matches TRBD2 (7 bases). The CDR3 sequence is 14 residues long. The germline gives CDR1 ENHRY, CDR2 SYGVKD. V lost 7 bases, J lost 4 bases, and 15 bases lay in between. Here the CDR3 DNA reads TGTGCCATCACCACGGGGGGCGGCCCAGATACGCAGTATTTT. Amino acids: CAITTGGGPDTQYF.

In this sample, this clonotype turned up once. The V call is TRBV2, the J call TRBJ1-2; 9 nucleotides match TRBD1. V was pared by 5 bases and J by 8 bases, with 6 bases of the junction left unmatched. The CDR3 totals 13 residues. The germline gives CDR1 SNHLY, CDR2 FYNNEI. The CDR3 nucleotides read TGTGCCAGCAGTCCCCTGACAGGGGGAGGCTACACCTTC. The encoded protein is CASSPLTGGGYTF.

The chain employs TRBV28 and TRBJ2-1; 12 bases agree with TRBD2. Trimming at V came to 6 bases and at J to 7 bases, leaving 10 bases not matched to a gene. The CDR3 is 16 residues long. In germline, CDR1 is MDHEN, CDR2 SYDVKM. The CDR3 reads CASSPSSGRVGNEQFF. Here the CDR3 DNA reads TGTGCCAGCAGCCCCTCTAGCGGGAGGGTGGGGAATGAGCAGTTCTTC.

This chain links TRBV29-1 with TRBJ2-3; tentative D call: TRBD2 (6 bases). Germline V gives CDR1 SQVTM, CDR2 ANQGSEA. The CDR3 is 13 amino acids. Trimming took off 6 bases at V and 2 bases at J, with 12 bases between the two ends. This CDR3 is CSVTVLATDTQYF. DNA of the CDR3: TGCAGCGTCACCGTACTAGCCACAGATACGCAGTATTTT.

In this sample, this clonotype turned up a few times. The chain recombines TRBV5-1 with TRBJ1-1; D gene unclear. Germline V gives CDR1 SGHRS, CDR2 YFSETQ. V was pared by 4 bases and J by 4 bases, with 11 bases between. The CDR3 length is 13 residues. The CDR3 DNA sequence: TGCGCCAGCAGCCGCGAAGGAGGCACTGAAGCTTTCTTT. Its translation: CASSREGGTEAFF.